The clone carrying this T cell receptor beta chain was counted only a few times. This record comes from a study of quantifying T cell responses using KT2 cells. Study information: cDNA was made from DNase-treated RNA using alpha and beta constant primers.

This CDR3 region has 15 residues. Trimming at V came to 6 bases and at J to 0 bases, leaving 8 bases not matched to a gene. Germline V gives CDR1 MDHEN, CDR2 SYDVKM. Each cDNA got a UMI-containing oligo ligated at its 3' end. The first PCR ran approximately 4 cycles with an equimolar RC1.1 and RC1.2 beta primer mix. From the second PCR onward, TCR alpha and beta chains were processed separately. TCRdb re-derived calls from the UMI-ligation and nested PCR reads in MiXCR, one entry per CDR3 protein. The data hold tens of thousands of distinct CDR3 sequences, with around 10% observed a single time. The material sequenced was PBMCs spiked with cells of the T cell clone KT2. This receptor was obtained from a human donor. V is TRBV28 and J is TRBJ2-7, with TRBD2 matching over 7 bases. The CDR3 here is CASSGGTMSSYEQYF. For the CDR3, the DNA is TGTGCCAGCAGCGGGGGGACTATGTCCTCCTACGAGCAGTACTTC.